This TCR beta chain is drawn from a study of control samples from healthy donors and cancer patients. Using immunoSEQ multiplex PCR, the repertoire was profiled, and TCRdb retains in-frame clones only, with some absent. The sample shows 160,000 or so clones, nearly 95% of them seen only once. Germline V gene lookup returns CDR1 SQVTM and CDR2 ANQGSEA. V lost 4 bases to trimming and J lost 0 bases; unmatched junction nucleotides: 5. The CDR3 consists of 14 residues. The source is a man in his forties or fifties in good health. The source material was blood. This rearrangement joins TRBV29-1 to TRBJ1-1; 7 bases agree with TRBD1. The CDR3 spells CSVVGTAMNTEAFF. The CDR3 DNA sequence: TGCAGCGTTGTCGGGACAGCTATGAACACTGAAGCTTTCTTT.